This T cell receptor beta chain came from a study of T cell repertoires in cytomegalovirus infection. Across the study: Selection of CMV epitopes for the study included recently identified HLA-C-restricted and well-studied HLA-B-restricted ones. Public signatures in TCR beta pointed to CMV infection and matching HLA type.

Looked up from germline, CDR1 is MDHEN and CDR2 is SYDVKM. There are 13 residues in the CDR3. V lost 2 bases and J lost 5, with 10 bases in between. TCRdb redid the calling of the reads with MiXCR, one entry per CDR3 protein. The table includes a few hundred thousand distinct CDR3 sequences, roughly a third detected once. This clonotype was recorded a few times. Its antigen is undetermined. Findings and caveats of the study: People with CMV and the relevant HLA were identified by cumulative public TCR beta family frequency. Predominance within the ex vivo response was attributable to HLA-C-restricted CMV-specific TCR beta clonotypes.

Sequences were derived from cultured PBMCs, sampled from culture after CMV antigen stimulation. The sequence derives from a human donor in good health (CMV status not recorded). Some clones in this sample may be carry-over from other donors' samples. The chain links TRBV28 to TRBJ2-7, with D possibly TRBD1 on 6 matching bases. The CDR3 is CASSLRQGHEQYF. In nucleotides, the CDR3 is TGTGCCAGCAGTTTAAGGCAGGGGCACGAGCAGTACTTC.